This TCR beta chain was profiled in a study of blood T cell repertoires in COVID-19. Whole-study context: Collection of acute and convalescent COVID-19 samples took place in the United States, Italy and Spain.

Original analysis: Using reference gene primer amplification, nucleated cell counts were estimated. Repertoires were generated with immunoSEQ multiplex PCR, while TCRdb's copy carries only in-frame clones and drops some. For V, J and clone size, that table is used; D and trimming come from the DNA. The sample carries 200,000 to 300,000 clones, roughly 81% recorded once. CDR1 and CDR2 (germline): DFQATT, SNEGSKA (reference sequence). The V end lost 6 bases, the J end lost 5 bases, and 5 bases lay between the germline ends. CDR3 length: 10 residues. The rearrangement links TRBV20-1 to TRBJ2-1, with D maybe TRBD2 (5 bases). This clonotype originated in a middle-aged man with acute or convalescent COVID-19. The sample comprised peripheral blood. Written as DNA, the CDR3 is TGCAGTGCCGGGGACAATGAGCAGTTCTTC. It specifies CSAGDNEQFF.